Following are 18 T cell receptor beta chains from one sample sequenced in a study of cytomegalovirus exposure and HLA in healthy donors. The PCR employed 60 Vbeta primers together with 13 Jbeta primers. Method: immunoSEQ multiplex PCR; TCRdb's copy keeps in-frame clones and lacks some. The sample data list more than 100,000 clones. The specimen sequenced was PBMCs. The receptors were sampled from a woman aged 40 to 50 in good health and CMV-seronegative.

This chain uses TRBV7-6 with TRBJ1-1; weak D call: TRBD1 (5 bases). Trimming shortened V by 6 bases and J by 6 bases, and 11 bases separated the two germline ends. The CDR3 spans 12 residues. Germline V lookup: CDR1 SGHVS, CDR2 FNYEAQ. CDR3 amino acids: CASSRTGAEAFF. CDR3 sequence (DNA): TGTGCCAGCAGTCGTACAGGTGCTGAAGCTTTCTTT.

The chain has TRBV6-6 and TRBJ1-2, with a weak D call TRBD1 (5 bases). The CDR3 totals 14 residues. Germline assignment: CDR1 MNHNY and CDR2 SVGAGI (reference sequence). The V gene lost 6 bases and the J gene lost 4 bases, with 15 bases spanning the gap. The CDR3 spells CASSRPGGSYGYTF. DNA for the CDR3: TGTGCCAGCAGCCGCCCGGGGGGGAGCTATGGCTACACCTTC.

The J gene is TRBJ2-3, the V gene TRBV5-4; TRBD2 aligns across 9 bases. Germline V CDR1 and CDR2: SGHNT, YYREEE (reference sequence). The CDR3 has 19 amino acids. V lost 7 bases to trimming and J lost 1 base; unmatched junction nucleotides: 19. The CDR3 nucleotides read TGTGCCAGCCCCCTCTTGCGTAGCGGGGGCCGGGGAGGCACAGATACGCAGTATTTT. Translated: CASPLLRSGGRGGTDTQYF.

The rearrangement joins TRBV7-2 to TRBJ2-1; 12 bases agree with TRBD2. CDR1 and CDR2 from the germline V gene are SGHTA and FQGNSA. This CDR3 spans 14 amino acids. The junction had 3 bases not matched to a gene; V was cut back by 8 bases and J by 4 bases. CDR3 loop: CASLGTSGYNEQFF. CDR3 sequence (DNA): TGTGCCAGCTTAGGGACTAGCGGGTACAATGAGCAGTTCTTC.

The chain employs TRBV7-9 and TRBJ2-5, with a weak D call TRBD2 (7 bases). This CDR3 has 17 residues. V lost 5 bases, J lost 5 bases, and 24 bases lay in between. Germline CDR1 and CDR2: SEHNR and FQNEAQ (reference sequence). The CDR3 region is CASSLGGASGAGETQYF. Written as DNA, the CDR3 is TGTGCCAGCAGCCTAGGGGGGGCTAGCGGTGCCGGCGAGACCCAGTACTTC.

V is TRBV10-3 and J is TRBJ1-2; 10 nucleotides line up with TRBD1. Germline CDR1 reads ENHRY; CDR2 reads SYGVKD. CDR3 length: 14 residues. Trimming removed 4 bases from V and 6 bases from J; junction bases left unmatched: 5. Written as DNA, the CDR3 is TGTGCCATCAGTGGTAAGACAGGGGGCCATGGCTACACCTTC. Translating gives CAISGKTGGHGYTF.

The chain joins TRBV5-1 to TRBJ2-4, with a weak D call TRBD2 (6 bases). This CDR3 region has 14 residues. Per germline, CDR1 SGHRS and CDR2 YFSETQ. Trimming pared 0 bases from V and 8 bases from J, leaving 12 bases between. CDR3 sequence (DNA): TGCGCCAGCAGCTTGGCCAAGACTAGTGACATTCAGTACTTC. It specifies CASSLAKTSDIQYF.

The CDR3 coding sequence is TGTGCCAGTGCCCTGAGAGGCGGGGAGCTGTTTTTT. Protein sequence: CASALRGGELFF. This rearrangement joins TRBV27 to TRBJ2-2; the D is unclear. CDR1 is MNHEY, CDR2 SMNVEV, per germline (reference sequence). V was shortened by 9 bases and J by 7 bases, with 12 bases between the two germline ends. The CDR3 runs 12 residues.

The genes are TRBV4-2 and TRBJ1-2; D is undetermined. V was shortened by 0 bases and J by 9 bases, with 11 bases between the two germline ends. Germline CDR1 reads LGHNA; CDR2 reads YNFKEQ. The CDR3 is 13 residues long. CDR3 sequence (DNA): TGTGCCAGCAGCCAAGACGGCGGGAGGAGCTACACCTTC. Its protein product is CASSQDGGRSYTF.

The genes are TRBV7-6 and TRBJ1-3, with TRBD1 as a possible D gene (5 bases). CDR1 SGHVS and CDR2 FNYEAQ come from the germline V gene. The CDR3 sequence is 16 residues long. Trimming took 5 bases from V and 0 from J, leaving 14 bases between them. The CDR3 nucleotides are TGTGCCAGCAGCACTGCGGGACTGCTCTCTGGAAACACCATATATTTT. Translation gives CASSTAGLLSGNTIYF. Full variable domain (rest looked up from reference TRBV7-6 and TRBJ1-3): GAGVSQSPRYKVTKRGQDVALRCDPISGHVSLYWYRQALGQGPEFLTYFNYEAQQDKSGLPNDRFSAERPEGSISTLTIQRTEQRDSAMYRCASSTAGLLSGNTIYFGEGSWLTVV.

The chain uses TRBV2 and TRBJ2-3; 10 bases align to TRBD2. Germline V gives CDR1 SNHLY, CDR2 FYNNEI. Unmatched junction bases numbered 7, after V lost 6 bases and J lost 4 bases. The CDR3 contains 15 residues. The CDR3 loop reads CASSTSGAEADTQYF. DNA for the CDR3: TGTGCCAGCAGCACTAGCGGGGCAGAAGCAGATACGCAGTATTTT.

The CDR3 DNA reads as TGTGCCAGCAGGATGGGGGGAGGGAGTGGGCAAGAGACCCAGTACTTC. It translates to CASRMGGGSGQETQYF. The rearrangement uses TRBV5-5 and TRBJ2-5; the match to TRBD2 covers 7 bases. Unmatched junction bases numbered 12, after V lost 5 bases and J lost 2 bases. Germline V lookup: CDR1 SGHKS, CDR2 YYEKEE (reference sequence). This CDR3 comprises 16 residues. The full variable domain, in which reference TRBV5-5 and TRBJ2-5 provide the parts outside the CDR3, is DAGVTQSPTHLIKTRGQQVTLRCSPISGHKSVSWYQQVLGQGPQFIFQYYEKEERGRGNFPDRFSARQFPNYSSELNVNALLLGDSALYLCASRMGGGSGQETQYFGPGTRLLVL.

The chain joins TRBV19 to TRBJ1-1; 7 nucleotides match TRBD1. CDR1 is LNHDA and CDR2 is SQIVND in the germline V gene (reference sequence). CDR3 length equals 12 residues. Trimming at V came to 3 bases and at J to 8 bases, leaving 3 bases not matched to a gene. The CDR3 DNA follows: TGTGCCAGTAGTATCCAGGGGGACGAAGCTTTCTTT. Its protein is CASSIQGDEAFF.

This CDR3 is CASSLGTGGSYTEAFF. CDR3 sequence (DNA): TGCGCCAGCAGCTTGGGGACAGGGGGCAGCTACACTGAAGCTTTCTTT. This chain uses TRBV5-1 with TRBJ1-1; 11 bases fit TRBD1. The CDR3 has 16 amino acids. The germline V gene has CDR1 SGHRS and CDR2 YFSETQ. The J segment lost 3 bases and the V segment lost 0 bases, leaving 4 bases of the junction unmatched.

The gene calls are TRBV7-2 and TRBJ1-5, with 8 bases that match TRBD1. Per the germline V gene, CDR1 is SGHTA and CDR2 is FQGNSA. V shed 3 bases and J 6 bases; nucleotides not matched to a gene: 13. The CDR3 has 17 amino acids. The chain's CDR3 is CASSLAPYRGLGQPQHF. The CDR3 bases are TGTGCCAGCAGCTTGGCTCCGTACAGGGGGTTAGGTCAGCCCCAGCATTTT.

This chain uses TRBV7-6 with TRBJ2-2, with 7 bases that match TRBD1. CDR3 size: 15 residues. Germline V gene lookup returns CDR1 SGHVS and CDR2 FNYEAQ. J lost 0 bases, V lost 5 bases, and 3 bases had no gene match. The CDR3: CASSTDRANTGELFF. The CDR3 DNA sequence: TGTGCCAGCAGCACTGACAGGGCGAACACCGGGGAGCTGTTTTTT.

The V gene is TRBV19, the J gene TRBJ1-3, with 10 bases lining up with TRBD1. Per the germline V gene, CDR1 is LNHDA and CDR2 is SQIVND (reference sequence). Trimming removed 5 bases from V and 4 bases from J; junction bases left unmatched: 5. The CDR3 loop spans 15 amino acids. In nucleotides, the CDR3 is TGTGCCAGTAGTCCCTGGGACAGGGGAGGAAACACCATATATTTT. Protein: CASSPWDRGGNTIYF.

The V call is TRBV28, the J call TRBJ1-1; perhaps TRBD1 as D (5 bases). The CDR3 is made up of 15 amino acids. Germline CDR1 and CDR2: MDHEN and SYDVKM. The germline V and J ends were trimmed by 7 bases and 7 bases, with 22 bases remaining between them. DNA of the CDR3: TGTGCCAGCACCCTTCTTTCGGGGGGTAAAGTTGAAGCTTTCTTT. Translated, it gives CASTLLSGGKVEAFF.